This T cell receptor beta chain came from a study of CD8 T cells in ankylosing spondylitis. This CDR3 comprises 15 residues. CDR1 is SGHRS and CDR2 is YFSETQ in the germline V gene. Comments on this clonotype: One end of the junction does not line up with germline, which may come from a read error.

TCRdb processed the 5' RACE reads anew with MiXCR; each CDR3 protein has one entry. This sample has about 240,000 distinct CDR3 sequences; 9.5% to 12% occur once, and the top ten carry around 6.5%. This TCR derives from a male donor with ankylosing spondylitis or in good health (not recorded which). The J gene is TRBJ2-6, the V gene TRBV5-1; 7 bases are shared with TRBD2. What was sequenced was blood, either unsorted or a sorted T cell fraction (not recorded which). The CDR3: CTSSGGGYGANVLTF. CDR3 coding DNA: TGCACCAGCAGCGGCGGGGGTTACGGGGCCAACGTCCTGACTTTC.